This TCR beta chain was sequenced for a study of breast tumors, draining lymph nodes, adjacent tissues. TCRdb re-called the multiplex PCR reads through MiXCR, storing one row per CDR3 protein. The sample records about 35,000 distinct CDR3 sequences, 35% to 45% being singletons. The sample holds many counts of this clonotype. The antigen remains undetermined. Whole-study results and caveats: The lymph node origin of tumor T cells was framed as consistent with a hypothesis, not demonstrated. Luminal-like breast cancer showed significantly greater tumor-nontumor repertoire similarity than basal-like breast cancer did. Findings are consistent with lymph node origin and intratumoral expansion of most tumor T cells. Tumor repertoires ranked between lymph nodes and nontumor tissue in diversity, with V and J gene preferences.

The sequenced sample consisted of breast tumor tissue. The sequence was collected from a female donor with breast cancer. Some clones in this sample may be carry-over from other donors' samples.

CDR3 region: CSAPGKSGGSYNEQFF. DNA for the CDR3: TGCAGTGCTCCGGGGAAGAGCGGGGGCTCCTACAATGAGCAGTTCTTC. The chain uses TRBV20-1 and TRBJ2-1; 8 bases match TRBD2. After removal of 5 bases from V and 0 bases from J, the junction contained 9 bases not matched to a gene. The CDR3 covers 16 residues. Germline loops: CDR1 DFQATT, CDR2 SNEGSKA (reference sequence).